This TCR beta chain originates from a study of cytomegalovirus exposure and HLA in healthy donors. Study-wide results and caveats: The investigators catalogued 160 or so TCR beta chains as cytomegalovirus-associated. Prior analysis indicated that the majority of TCR beta V segments exhibited productivity approximately 90% or approximately 30% of the time.

About this clone: Antigen unknown.

Researchers ran the PCR with 60 Vbeta and 13 Jbeta primers. Some clones are missing from TCRdb's copy, which holds only in-frame ones; the method was immunoSEQ multiplex PCR. This table has 150,000 to 200,000 clones, around four fifths appearing once. CDR1 LNHDA and CDR2 SQIVND come from the germline V gene (reference sequence). The CDR3 runs 13 residues. V was trimmed by 6 bases and J by 7 bases, leaving 15 bases between them. The sequenced sample consisted of PBMCs. The TCR was taken from a girl aged 5 to 17 in good health and CMV-seropositive. This rearrangement joins TRBV19 to TRBJ1-1; maybe TRBD1 (5 bases). The CDR3 nucleotides are TGTGCCAGTAGGGCGTGGGGGGGTAGTGAAGCTTTCTTT. It is translated as CASRAWGGSEAFF.